The clone carrying this T cell receptor (beta chain) was seen once. This sample stems from a study of cytomegalovirus exposure and HLA in healthy donors. The V segment lost 0 bases and the J segment 2 bases; nucleotides outside the gene matches: 4. Germline CDR1 WNHNN, CDR2 SYGVQD (reference sequence). This CDR3 spans 16 amino acids. The primer mix had 60 Vbeta and 13 Jbeta primers. Assay used: immunoSEQ multiplex PCR; TCRdb lists only in-frame clones, some missing. The table lists about 200,000 clones, around four fifths of them singletons. This TCR came from a woman aged 40 to 55 in good health and CMV-seronegative. The chain combines TRBV10-1 with TRBJ2-7, with TRBD2 matching over 10 bases. Sequencing was performed on PBMCs. DNA for the CDR3: TGCGCCAGCAGTGAGTCCGGGACTAGCGCCGCCTACGAGCAGTACTTC. It is translated as CASSESGTSAAYEQYF.